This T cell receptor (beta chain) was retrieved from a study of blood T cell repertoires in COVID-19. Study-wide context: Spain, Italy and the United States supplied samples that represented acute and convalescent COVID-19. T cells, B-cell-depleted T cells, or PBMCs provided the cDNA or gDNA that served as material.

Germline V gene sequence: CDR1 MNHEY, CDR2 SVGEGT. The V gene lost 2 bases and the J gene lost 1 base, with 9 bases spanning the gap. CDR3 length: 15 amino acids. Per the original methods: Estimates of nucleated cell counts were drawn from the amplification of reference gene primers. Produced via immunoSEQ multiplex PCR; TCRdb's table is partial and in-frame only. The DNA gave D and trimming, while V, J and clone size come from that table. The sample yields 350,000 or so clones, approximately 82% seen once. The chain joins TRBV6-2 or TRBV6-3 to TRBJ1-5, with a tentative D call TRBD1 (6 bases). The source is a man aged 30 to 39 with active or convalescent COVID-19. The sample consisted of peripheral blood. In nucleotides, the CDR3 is TGTGCCAGCAGTTACAGAGGGGGAAGCAATCAGCCCCAGCATTTT. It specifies CASSYRGGSNQPQHF.